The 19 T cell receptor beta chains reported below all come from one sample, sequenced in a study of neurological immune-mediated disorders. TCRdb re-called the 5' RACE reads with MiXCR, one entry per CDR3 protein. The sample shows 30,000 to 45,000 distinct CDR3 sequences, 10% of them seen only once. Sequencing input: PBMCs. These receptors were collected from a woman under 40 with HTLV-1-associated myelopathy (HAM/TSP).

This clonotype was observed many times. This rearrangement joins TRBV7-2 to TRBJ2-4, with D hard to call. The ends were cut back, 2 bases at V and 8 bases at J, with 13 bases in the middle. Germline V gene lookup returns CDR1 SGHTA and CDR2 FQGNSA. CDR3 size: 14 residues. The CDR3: CASSLRAIIDIQYF. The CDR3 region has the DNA TGTGCCAGCAGCTTACGGGCGATTATCGACATTCAGTACTTC.

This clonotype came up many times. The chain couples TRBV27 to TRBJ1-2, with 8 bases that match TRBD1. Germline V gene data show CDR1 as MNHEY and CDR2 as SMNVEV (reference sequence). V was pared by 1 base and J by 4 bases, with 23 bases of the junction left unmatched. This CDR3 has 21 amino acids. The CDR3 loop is CASSLFGTGKDPSYRRYGYTF. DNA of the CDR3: TGTGCCAGCAGTTTATTCGGGACAGGAAAAGATCCGAGTTACCGACGCTATGGCTACACCTTC.

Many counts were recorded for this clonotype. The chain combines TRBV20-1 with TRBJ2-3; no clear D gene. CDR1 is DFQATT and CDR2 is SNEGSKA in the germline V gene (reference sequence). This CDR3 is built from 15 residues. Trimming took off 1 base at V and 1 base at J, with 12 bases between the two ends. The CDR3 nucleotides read TGCAGTGCTAGAGCTACCGGTGGGGGCACAGATACGCAGTATTTT. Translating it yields CSARATGGGTDTQYF.

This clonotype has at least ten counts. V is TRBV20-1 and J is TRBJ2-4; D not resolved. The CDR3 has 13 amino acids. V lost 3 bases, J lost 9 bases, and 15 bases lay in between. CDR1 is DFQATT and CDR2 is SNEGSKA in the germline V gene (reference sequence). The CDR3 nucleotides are TGCAGTGCTAGTCTCCAGCCCGAAATCATTCAGTACTTC. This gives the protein CSASLQPEIIQYF.

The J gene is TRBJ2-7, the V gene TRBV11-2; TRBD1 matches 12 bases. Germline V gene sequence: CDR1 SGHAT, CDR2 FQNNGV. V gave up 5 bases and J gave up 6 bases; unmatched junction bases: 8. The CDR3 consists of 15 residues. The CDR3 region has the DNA TGTGCCAGCAGCCAGACGGGACAGGGGGCGCGCGAGCAGTACTTC. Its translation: CASSQTGQGAREQYF.

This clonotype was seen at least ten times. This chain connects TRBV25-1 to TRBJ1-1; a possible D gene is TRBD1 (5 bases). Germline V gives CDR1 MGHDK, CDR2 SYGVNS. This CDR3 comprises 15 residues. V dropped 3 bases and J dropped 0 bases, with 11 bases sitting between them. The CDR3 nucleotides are TGTGCCAGCAGTGAGGGGGACCGAATGAACACTGAAGCTTTCTTT. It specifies CASSEGDRMNTEAFF.

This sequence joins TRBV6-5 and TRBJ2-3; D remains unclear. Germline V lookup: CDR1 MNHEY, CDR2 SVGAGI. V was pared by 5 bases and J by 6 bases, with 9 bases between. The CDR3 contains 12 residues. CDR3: CASSPGWDTQYF. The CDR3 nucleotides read TGTGCCAGCAGTCCTGGGTGGGATACGCAGTATTTT.

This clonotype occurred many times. The chain's CDR3 is CASSQVGYSYEQYF. Written as DNA, the CDR3 is TGTGCCAGCAGCCAAGTAGGGTACTCCTACGAGCAGTACTTC. The V and J genes are TRBV3-1 and TRBJ2-7, with unresolved D. This CDR3 has 14 amino acids. Germline V CDR1 and CDR2: LGHDT, YNNKEL (reference sequence). Trimming stripped 1 base from V and 0 bases from J, with 7 bases between.

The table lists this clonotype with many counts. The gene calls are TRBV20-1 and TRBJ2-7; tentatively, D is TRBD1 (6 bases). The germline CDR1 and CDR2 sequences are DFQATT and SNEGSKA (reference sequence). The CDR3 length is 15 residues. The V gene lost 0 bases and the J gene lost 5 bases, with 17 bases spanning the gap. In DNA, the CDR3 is TGCAGTGCTAGAGATAATAGCAGGGGATCGGACGAGCAGTACTTC. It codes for CSARDNSRGSDEQYF.

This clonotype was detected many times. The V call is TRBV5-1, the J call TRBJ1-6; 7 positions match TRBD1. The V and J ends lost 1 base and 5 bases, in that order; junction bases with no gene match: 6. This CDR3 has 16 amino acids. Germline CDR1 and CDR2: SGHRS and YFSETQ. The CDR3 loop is CASSLPRGQNNSPLHF. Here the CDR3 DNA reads TGCGCCAGCAGCTTGCCTAGGGGACAGAATAATTCACCCCTCCACTTT.

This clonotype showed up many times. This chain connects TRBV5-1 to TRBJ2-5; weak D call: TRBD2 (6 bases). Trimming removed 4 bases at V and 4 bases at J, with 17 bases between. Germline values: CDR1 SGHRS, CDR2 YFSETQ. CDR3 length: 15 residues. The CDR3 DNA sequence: TGCGCCAGCAGCCGGAGTGGAGGGTCCGGAGAGACCCAGTACTTC. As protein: CASSRSGGSGETQYF.

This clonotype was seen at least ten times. CDR3 DNA: TGCGCCAGCAGCGACTCCGTAGGAGATCAGTTCTTC. Amino acids: CASSDSVGDQFF. The V and J genes are TRBV5-1 and TRBJ2-1, with unresolved D. V lost 4 bases and J lost 13, with 15 bases in between. The CDR3 extends over 12 amino acids. Germline V gene lookup returns CDR1 SGHRS and CDR2 YFSETQ.

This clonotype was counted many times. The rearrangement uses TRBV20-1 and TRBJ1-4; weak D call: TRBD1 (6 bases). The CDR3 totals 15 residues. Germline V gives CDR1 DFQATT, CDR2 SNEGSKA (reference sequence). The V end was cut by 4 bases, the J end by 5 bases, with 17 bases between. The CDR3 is CSAKPSTGLNEKLFF. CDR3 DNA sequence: TGCAGTGCTAAACCTTCGACAGGCCTAAATGAAAAACTGTTTTTT.

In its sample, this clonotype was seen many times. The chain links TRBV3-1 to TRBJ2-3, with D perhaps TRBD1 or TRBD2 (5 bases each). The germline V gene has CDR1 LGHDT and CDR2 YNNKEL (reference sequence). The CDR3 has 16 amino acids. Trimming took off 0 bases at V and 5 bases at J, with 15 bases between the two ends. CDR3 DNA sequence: TGTGCCAGCAGCCAAGATCGGGGCAACCTTGGAGATACGCAGTATTTT. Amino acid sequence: CASSQDRGNLGDTQYF.

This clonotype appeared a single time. CDR3 nucleotides: TGTGCCAGCAGCCACGCAGATACGCAGTATTTT. This encodes CASSHADTQYF. The chain links TRBV3-1 to TRBJ2-3; no reliable D call. This CDR3 contains 11 residues. In germline, CDR1 is LGHDT, CDR2 YNNKEL (reference sequence). V shed 3 bases and J shed 4 bases, with 2 bases lying between them.

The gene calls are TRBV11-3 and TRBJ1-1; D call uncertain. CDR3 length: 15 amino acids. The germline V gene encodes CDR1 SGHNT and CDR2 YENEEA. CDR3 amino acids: CSSSSVGNRNTEAFF. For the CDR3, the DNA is TGTTCTAGCAGCTCAGTGGGGAACCGGAACACTGAAGCTTTCTTT.

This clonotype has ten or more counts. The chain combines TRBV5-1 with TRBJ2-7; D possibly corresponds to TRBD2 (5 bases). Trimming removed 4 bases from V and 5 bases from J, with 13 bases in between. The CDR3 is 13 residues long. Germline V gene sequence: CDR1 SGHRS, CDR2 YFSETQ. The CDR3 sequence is CASSPTREDEQYF. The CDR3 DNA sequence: TGCGCCAGCAGCCCAACTCGGGAAGACGAGCAGTACTTC.

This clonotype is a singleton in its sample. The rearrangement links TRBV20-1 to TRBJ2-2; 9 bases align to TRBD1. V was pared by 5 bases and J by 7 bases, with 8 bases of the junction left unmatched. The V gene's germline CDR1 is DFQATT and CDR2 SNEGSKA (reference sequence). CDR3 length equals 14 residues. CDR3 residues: CSAPTGGSNGELFF. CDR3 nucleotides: TGCAGTGCTCCAACAGGGGGCTCTAACGGGGAGCTGTTTTTT.

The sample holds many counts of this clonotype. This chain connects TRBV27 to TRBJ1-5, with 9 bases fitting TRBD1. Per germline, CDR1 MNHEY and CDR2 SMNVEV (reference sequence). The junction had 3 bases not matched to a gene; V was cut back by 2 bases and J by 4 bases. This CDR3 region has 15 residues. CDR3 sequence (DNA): TGTGCCAGCAGTTTAGTCGGACAGGGGAATCAGCCCCAGCATTTT. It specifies CASSLVGQGNQPQHF.